A single sample gave rise to the 32 T cell receptor beta chains below, sequenced in a study of OX40 agonist ivuxolimab in advanced cancers. This table comes from immunoSEQ multiplex PCR, and its TCRdb copy is limited to in-frame clones, with some not included. The sample shows about 60,000 clones, about 88% of them seen only once. The sequenced sample was CD4+ or CD8+ T cells sorted from blood, obtained in a trial of the OX40 agonist ivuxolimab. The origin of the receptors is an adult with an advanced solid tumor such as melanoma, head and neck, liver or kidney cancer.

The chain carries TRBV5-5 and TRBJ2-7; TRBD2 matches at 11 bases. The junction had 6 bases not matched to a gene; V was cut back by 5 bases and J by 2 bases. Germline CDR1 reads SGHKS; CDR2 reads YYEKEE (reference sequence). The CDR3 extends over 15 amino acids. CDR3: CASSPSGRPTYEQYV. The CDR3 nucleotides are TGTGCCAGCAGTCCTAGCGGGAGGCCGACCTACGAGCAGTACGTC.

Only one count was recorded for this clone. This chain uses TRBV5-1 with TRBJ2-7, with 8 positions matching TRBD1. The germline V gene encodes CDR1 SGHRS and CDR2 YFSETQ. Trimming removed 4 bases from V and 7 bases from J; junction bases left unmatched: 7. The CDR3 is 13 amino acids. CDR3 bases: TGCGCCAGCAGCCCGACAGGGGTGGGGGAGCAGTACGTC. This gives the protein CASSPTGVGEQYV.

The chain combines TRBV5-1 with TRBJ2-2; D is uncertain. The CDR3 contains 16 residues. The V and J ends lost 3 bases and 0 bases respectively, with 12 bases between them. Germline loops: CDR1 SGHRS, CDR2 YFSETQ. The CDR3 is CASSSNRFANTGELFF. Here the CDR3 DNA reads TGCGCCAGCAGCTCGAACAGATTCGCGAACACCGGGGAGCTGTTTTTT.

The chain links TRBV29-1 to TRBJ1-2; TRBD1 might be the D (5 bases). Trimming pared 2 bases from V and 0 bases from J, leaving 16 bases between. This CDR3 has 16 residues. Germline loops: CDR1 SQVTM, CDR2 ANQGSEA. CDR3 loop: CSVELPTTEANYGYTF. The CDR3 DNA reads TGCAGCGTTGAATTACCTACGACAGAGGCTAACTATGGCTACACCTTC.

The genes are TRBV6-5 and TRBJ1-1, with TRBD1 matching 8 bases. Germline CDR1 reads MNHEY; CDR2 reads SVGAGI. CDR3 length: 16 residues. Losses at the gene ends were 0 bases for V and 0 bases for J; bases not matched to a gene: 3. The CDR3 DNA follows: TGTGCCAGCAGTTACTCCGGGACAGGAATGAACACTGAAGCTTTCTTT. This sequence encodes CASSYSGTGMNTEAFF.

The J gene is TRBJ2-4, the V gene TRBV2; D gene unclear. The V gene's germline CDR1 is SNHLY and CDR2 FYNNEI. This CDR3 is 17 amino acids long. Deletions cut 5 bases from V and 0 bases from J, with 17 bases between. CDR3 sequence (DNA): TGTGCCAGCAGTCCAACCCGGAGAGTCCTAGCCAAAAACATTCAGTACTTC. Amino acids: CASSPTRRVLAKNIQYF.

This CDR3 reads CASSLSPTAQYF. DNA of the CDR3: TGTGCCAGCAGTTTATCCCCCACGGCGCAGTATTTT. The chain uses TRBV27 and TRBJ2-3; D is ambiguous. Germline lookup yields CDR1 MNHEY and CDR2 SMNVEV (reference sequence). The CDR3 runs 12 residues. With 0 bases removed from V and 10 bases from J, the gap between germline ends came to 8 bases.

In its sample, this clone was seen once. V usage is TRBV7-6 and J usage is TRBJ2-3; D gene ambiguous. V was pared by 0 bases and J by 2 bases, with 12 bases between. CDR1 and CDR2 (germline): SGHVS, FNYEAQ. The CDR3 spans 16 residues. The CDR3 DNA sequence: TGTGCCAGCAGCTTAGCGGCCCAAAGCCTCACAGATACGCAGTATTTT. Residues: CASSLAAQSLTDTQYF.

The J gene is TRBJ2-7, the V gene TRBV6-1; D assignment may be TRBD1 or TRBD2 (6 bases each). There are 13 residues in the CDR3. Looked up from germline, CDR1 is MNHNS and CDR2 is SASEGT. CDR3 region: CASSPKRGTPILV. The CDR3 nucleotides are TGTGCCAGCAGCCCGAAAAGGGGGACTCCTATACTCGTC.

The rearrangement uses TRBV4-2 and TRBJ1-2; a possible D gene is TRBD1 (5 bases). V shed 1 base and J shed 3 bases, with 15 bases lying between them. Germline CDR1 is LGHNA and CDR2 is YNFKEQ. This CDR3 contains 16 residues. The CDR3 bases are TGTGCCAGCAGCCAAGGCTGGGAGGGAGGGGACTATGGCTACACCTTC. It yields the protein CASSQGWEGGDYGYTF.

This clone showed up just a few times. The J gene is TRBJ2-2, the V gene TRBV2; 7 positions agree with TRBD1. The CDR3 is 13 amino acids. V shed 6 bases and J 7 bases; nucleotides not matched to a gene: 5. From germline, CDR1 is SNHLY and CDR2 FYNNEI. The CDR3 DNA follows: TGTGCCAGCAGCCCAGGGGACAGCGGGGAGCTGTTTTTT. Translating gives CASSPGDSGELFF.

This chain joins TRBV11-3 and TRBJ2-1; TRBD2 is a possible D gene (6 bases). The CDR3 covers 17 residues. The germline CDR1 and CDR2 sequences are SGHNT and YENEEA. Trimming removed 0 bases from V and 0 bases from J, with 12 bases in between. CDR3 DNA sequence: TGTGCCAGCAGCTTAGAGCCGTACGGGAGCTCCTACAATGAGCAGTTCTTC. This translates into CASSLEPYGSSYNEQFF.

The chain carries TRBV27 and TRBJ2-3; D is unclear. Deletions cut 2 bases from V and 2 bases from J, with 8 bases between. This CDR3 comprises 14 residues. CDR1 and CDR2 (germline): MNHEY, SMNVEV (reference sequence). The CDR3 region is CASSLHLNTDTQYF. Here the CDR3 DNA reads TGTGCCAGCAGTTTACACCTGAACACAGATACGCAGTATTTT.

V is TRBV27 and J is TRBJ1-1; unclear D gene. The CDR3 runs 16 residues. V lost 8 bases and J 4 bases, leaving 23 bases between the germline ends. The V gene's germline CDR1 is MNHEY and CDR2 SMNVEV (reference sequence). The CDR3 loop reads CASYPEGGGKGTEAFF. CDR3 sequence (DNA): TGTGCCAGCTACCCCGAGGGCGGAGGGAAGGGCACTGAAGCTTTCTTT.

The rearrangement links TRBV27 to TRBJ1-2; 8 nucleotides line up with TRBD1. The germline gives CDR1 MNHEY, CDR2 SMNVEV (reference sequence). The V segment lost 7 bases and the J segment 1 base; nucleotides outside the gene matches: 8. CDR3 length equals 15 residues. In DNA form, the CDR3 reads TGTGCCAGCACCCTGCGCAGGGGGCTTAACTATGGCTACACCTTC. Translated: CASTLRRGLNYGYTF.

The gene calls are TRBV18 and TRBJ1-2; tentatively, D is TRBD1 (6 bases). The germline gives CDR1 KGHSH, CDR2 LQKENI. The CDR3 runs 14 residues. With 6 bases removed from V and 4 bases from J, the gap between germline ends came to 15 bases. This chain's CDR3 is CASSDYTGTYGYTF. In nucleotides, the CDR3 is TGTGCCAGCTCGGACTATACAGGGACCTATGGCTACACCTTC.

The CDR3 nucleotides read TGTGCCAGCAGCCAGGGGACAGGGGGCTGGTTCAATCAGCCCCAGCATTTT. This gives the protein CASSQGTGGWFNQPQHF. This sequence joins TRBV7-2 and TRBJ1-5, with TRBD1 identical over 12 bases. This CDR3 has 17 residues. J gave up 3 bases and V 5 bases, and 8 bases lay outside the gene matches. Germline CDR1 is SGHTA and CDR2 is FQGNSA.

The chain is built from TRBV5-6 and TRBJ2-5; TRBD2 agrees at 10 bases. The germline V gene encodes CDR1 SGHDT and CDR2 YYEEEE. The CDR3 consists of 18 residues. J gave up 0 bases and V 2 bases, and 10 bases lay outside the gene matches. Here the CDR3 reads CASSFGTSARYYQETQYF. The DNA for the CDR3 is TGTGCCAGCAGCTTCGGGACTAGCGCCCGGTATTACCAAGAGACCCAGTACTTC.

This clone was seen just once. The chain employs TRBV7-9 and TRBJ2-5, with D possibly being TRBD1 or TRBD2 (6 bases each). Germline-derived CDR1 and CDR2 are SEHNR and FQNEAQ (reference sequence). The V end was cut by 5 bases, the J end by 1 base, with 17 bases between. The CDR3 loop spans 16 amino acids. CDR3 DNA: TGTGCCAGCAGCCCCGGGGAAGGGGGGCTCCAAGAGACCCAGTACTTC. It is translated as CASSPGEGGLQETQYF.

V and J are TRBV6-1 and TRBJ1-5, with 9 bases identical to TRBD1. Germline assignment: CDR1 MNHNS and CDR2 SASEGT. The CDR3 is made up of 15 amino acids. The ends lost 6 bases at V and 5 bases at J; junction bases unmatched: 8. The CDR3 loop reads CASRTQGARYQPQHF. The DNA for the CDR3 is TGTGCCAGCAGGACACAGGGGGCGCGATATCAGCCCCAGCATTTT.

This chain uses TRBV2 with TRBJ2-7; no reliable D call. The CDR3 runs 12 residues. Germline assignment: CDR1 SNHLY and CDR2 FYNNEI. V lost 8 bases, J lost 1 base, and 9 bases lay in between. The CDR3 reads CASGKPSYEQYV. CDR3 in DNA: TGTGCCAGCGGAAAGCCTTCCTACGAGCAGTACGTC.

The gene calls are TRBV6-5 and TRBJ1-1; D is unclear. The germline V gene encodes CDR1 MNHEY and CDR2 SVGAGI. The CDR3 runs to 12 residues. V was pared by 7 bases and J by 4 bases, with 10 bases between. In DNA form, the CDR3 reads TGTGCCAGCACCCGCCCCGGCACTGAAGCTTTCTTT. This gives the protein CASTRPGTEAFF.

The sample holds one count of this clone. The V call is TRBV6-6, the J call TRBJ2-2; 8 bases match TRBD2. V lost 4 bases to trimming and J lost 7 bases; unmatched junction nucleotides: 11. The length of the CDR3 is 16 residues. CDR1 MNHNY and CDR2 SVGAGI come from the germline V gene (reference sequence). CDR3 DNA: TGTGCCAGCAGTTCCCTTGGGACTAGGGGTATCGGGGAGCTGTTTTTT. As protein: CASSSLGTRGIGELFF.

The V call is TRBV4-2, the J call TRBJ1-5, with D unclear. The CDR3 length is 13 residues. V gave up 1 base and J gave up 7 bases, with 8 bases separating them. Germline V lookup: CDR1 LGHNA, CDR2 YNFKEQ. DNA for the CDR3: TGTGCCAGCAGCCAAGGTAGAGGGCAGCCCCAGCATTTT. Translating gives CASSQGRGQPQHF.

V and J are TRBV6-6 and TRBJ2-7; the D is unclear. The CDR3 is made up of 13 amino acids. CDR1 is MNHNY, CDR2 SVGAGI, per germline (reference sequence). V shed 8 bases and J shed 2 bases, with 13 bases lying between them. CDR3 DNA: TGTGCCAGCTGTGCCGGAAGTGCCTACGAGCAGTACGTC. This encodes CASCAGSAYEQYV.

The chain employs TRBV28 and TRBJ2-7; D is uncertain. This CDR3 spans 13 amino acids. The V and J ends lost 4 bases and 2 bases respectively, with 9 bases between them. Per germline, CDR1 MDHEN and CDR2 SYDVKM. CDR3 protein: CASSYPRTYEQYF. The CDR3, as DNA: TGTGCCAGCAGTTACCCGCGAACCTACGAGCAGTACTTC. The full variable domain, with the rest looked up from reference TRBV28 and TRBJ2-7, is DVKVTQSSRYLVKRTGEKVFLECVQDMDHENMFWYRQDPGLGLRLIYFSYDVKMKEKGDIPEGYSVSREKKERFSLILESASTNQTSMYLCASSYPRTYEQYFGPGTRLTVT.

The CDR3 region has the DNA TGTGCCAGCAGCGTTTCGACTGGGGCCGGGGAGCTGTTTTTT. Residues: CASSVSTGAGELFF. V is TRBV7-7 and J is TRBJ2-2; D not certain. Deletions cut 5 bases from V and 6 bases from J, with 13 bases between. The CDR3 is made up of 14 amino acids. The V gene's germline CDR1 is SSHAT and CDR2 FNYEAQ (reference sequence).

The V and J genes are TRBV7-2 and TRBJ2-1, with 9 bases that match TRBD1. This CDR3 is built from 16 residues. V lost 1 base to trimming and J lost 5 bases; unmatched junction nucleotides: 6. Germline CDR1 reads SGHTA; CDR2 reads FQGNSA. CDR3 residues: CASSLEQRTGDNEQFF. The CDR3 coding sequence is TGTGCCAGCAGCTTAGAACAAAGGACAGGGGACAATGAGCAGTTCTTC.

The chain employs TRBV30 and TRBJ2-7, with D perhaps TRBD1 (7 bases). Trimming left V 4 bases short and J 4 bases short, with 8 bases between. Germline-derived CDR1 and CDR2 are GTSNPN and SVGIG (reference sequence). This CDR3 has 11 amino acids. The CDR3 DNA reads as TGTGCCTGGACAGGGGGGTACGAGCAGTACTTC. This codes for CAWTGGYEQYF.

The chain employs TRBV28 and TRBJ1-2, with 9 bases aligning to TRBD1. V was clipped by 9 bases and J by 6 bases; unmatched bases: 17. Germline CDR1 and CDR2: MDHEN and SYDVKM. The CDR3 spans 16 residues. CDR3 nucleotide sequence: TGTGCCAGTTTCCCCGGGACAGGGTCGTCCATCCATGGCTACACCTTC. Its protein product is CASFPGTGSSIHGYTF.

This rearrangement joins TRBV19 to TRBJ1-4; D is perhaps TRBD1 (6 bases). V was trimmed by 5 bases and J by 10 bases, leaving 14 bases between them. The CDR3 consists of 13 residues. In germline, CDR1 is LNHDA, CDR2 SQIVND (reference sequence). CDR3 amino acids: CASSGGGRGKLFF. The CDR3, as DNA: TGTGCCAGTAGTGGAGGCGGCAGGGGAAAACTGTTTTTT.

This clone appeared a single time. The chain employs TRBV7-9 and TRBJ1-5, with a weak D call TRBD1 (6 bases). Germline V gene sequence: CDR1 SEHNR, CDR2 FQNEAQ (reference sequence). The CDR3 covers 13 residues. V was clipped by 4 bases and J by 7 bases, with 11 bases between them. The CDR3 protein is CASSSGGQQPQHF. The CDR3 nucleotides read TGTGCCAGCAGCTCCGGGGGCCAGCAGCCCCAGCATTTT.